These T cell receptor beta chains were read from a single sample in a study of T cell changes during pregnancy in multiple sclerosis. Sequenced by immunoSEQ multiplex PCR; TCRdb stores in-frame clones only, minus some. Among approximately 37,000 clones listed, roughly 91% were seen once. Here the sequenced sample was CD4+ T cells from peripheral blood mononuclear cells, taken in the third trimester of pregnancy. These receptors all stem from a female donor with multiple sclerosis, enrolled in a pregnancy study. Each CDR3 is given without its conserved first and last residue.

v_call	j_call	cdr3_aa
TRBV5-1	TRBJ2-7	ASSSWGLSSYEQY
TRBV5-5	TRBJ1-5	ASSRLPQGPDSNQPQH
TRBV5-1	TRBJ1-1	ASRDSLNTEAF
TRBV19	TRBJ2-7	ASSAGLAYEQY
TRBV11-1	TRBJ1-2	ASSLGPGDSYGYT
TRBV29-1	TRBJ1-2	SVDGAGSYGNYGYT
TRBV19	TRBJ2-7	ASSAPRGLGSYEQY
TRBV10-2	TRBJ2-5	ASSDRGSYQETQY
TRBV5-1	TRBJ1-1	ASSGPGLPNTEAF
TRBV5-4	TRBJ1-4	ASSLAGPNEKLF
TRBV19	TRBJ2-4	ATTGGVGKNIQY